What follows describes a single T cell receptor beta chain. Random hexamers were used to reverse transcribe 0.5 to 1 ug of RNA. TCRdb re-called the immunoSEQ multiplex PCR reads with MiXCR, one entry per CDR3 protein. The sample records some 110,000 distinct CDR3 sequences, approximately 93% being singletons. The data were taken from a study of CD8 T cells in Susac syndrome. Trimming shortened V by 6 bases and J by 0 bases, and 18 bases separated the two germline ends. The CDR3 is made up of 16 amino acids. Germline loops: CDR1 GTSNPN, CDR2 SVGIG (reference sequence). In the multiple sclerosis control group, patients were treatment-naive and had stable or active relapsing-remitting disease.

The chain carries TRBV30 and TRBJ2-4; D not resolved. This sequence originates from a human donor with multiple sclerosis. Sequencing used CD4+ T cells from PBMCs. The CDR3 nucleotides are TGTGCCTGCCGAACTGGTCCCATACTAGCCAAAAACATTCAGTACTTC. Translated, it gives CACRTGPILAKNIQYF.